The 5 T cell receptor beta chains below come from one sample, sequenced in a study of OX40 agonist ivuxolimab in advanced cancers. The protocol was immunoSEQ multiplex PCR, while the TCRdb copy is restricted to in-frame clones and leaves out a portion. The sample holds 70,000 or so clones, roughly nine tenths seen once. The source was CD4+ or CD8+ T cells sorted from blood, collected in a trial of the OX40 agonist ivuxolimab. These receptors were taken from an adult with an advanced solid tumor such as melanoma, head and neck, liver or kidney cancer.

The V call is TRBV5-8, the J call TRBJ2-7, with no clear D. The CDR3 is made up of 11 amino acids. The V gene lost 6 bases and the J gene lost 6 bases, with 10 bases spanning the gap. Germline CDR1 and CDR2: SGHTS and YDEGEE. CDR3 loop: CASNGASEQYF. CDR3 bases: TGTGCCAGCAACGGAGCGTCCGAGCAGTACTTC.

This rearrangement joins TRBV6-5 to TRBJ1-1, with D unclear. The CDR3 has 13 amino acids. The V end lost 8 bases, the J end lost 4 bases, and 14 bases lay between the germline ends. Germline CDR1 and CDR2: MNHEY and SVGAGI. In nucleotides, the CDR3 is TGTGCCAGCCAGAGGGCTTATATCACTGAAGCTTTCTTT. Translating gives CASQRAYITEAFF.

V and J are TRBV2 and TRBJ2-2; a possible D gene is TRBD1 (6 bases). Germline CDR1 SNHLY, CDR2 FYNNEI. V lost 9 bases and J 6 bases, leaving 11 bases between the germline ends. The CDR3 is made up of 12 amino acids. The CDR3 nucleotides are TGTGCCAGTACGAGGGGGTCCGGGGAGCTGTTTTTT. Protein product: CASTRGSGELFF.

The chain employs TRBV6-1 and TRBJ1-1; 9 positions match TRBD1. CDR3 length: 15 amino acids. The V and J ends lost 7 bases and 1 base, in that order; junction bases with no gene match: 7. CDR1 and CDR2 from the germline V gene are MNHNS and SASEGT. CDR3 DNA: TGTGCCAGCACGCGGGACAGGGATCGGAACACTGAAGCTTTCTTT. This codes for CASTRDRDRNTEAFF.

This sequence joins TRBV9 and TRBJ1-1; D is perhaps TRBD1 (5 bases). The CDR3 covers 17 residues. Trimming cost V 0 bases and J 4 bases, with 19 bases left between them. Germline V gene data show CDR1 as SGDLS and CDR2 as YYNGEE. The CDR3 DNA follows: TGTGCCAGCAGCGTAGGAGAATTGGGGGGGGTCCGCACTGAAGCTTTCTTT. Translated: CASSVGELGGVRTEAFF.